This T cell receptor (beta chain) comes out of a study of TIL therapy for anti-PD-1-resistant metastatic lung cancer. Across the whole study: Tumors were harvested before any PD-1/PD-L1 blockade. Tumors carried a median about 1.5 non-synonymous mutations per megabase.

Study results and limitations: Patients were highly selected, enriched for treatment-naive, never-smoker and oncogene-addicted cases.

Concerning this clone: What it binds is unknown.

Sequencing used immunoSEQ v3. TCRdb keeps only in-frame clones here, not all; method: immunoSEQ multiplex PCR. The repertoire holds about 36,000 clones, with less than 75% as singletons. Sample time point: pre-treatment sample, taken before nivolumab and TIL therapy. Patients were adults with stage 4 NSCLC. This CDR3 region has 15 residues. CDR1 is MNHEY and CDR2 is SVGAGI in the germline V gene. V was cut by 2 bases and J by 8 bases, with 16 bases left in between. J is TRBJ2-4 and V is TRBV6-5; TRBD1 is a possible D gene (8 bases). The material was blood, obtained at baseline. This TCR derives from a person aged 30 to 80 with non-small cell lung cancer. The CDR3 DNA follows: TGTGCCAGCAGTTACGGGCAGGGGGCGGGGGACATTCAGTACTTC. The encoded protein is CASSYGQGAGDIQYF.